This T cell receptor (beta chain) came from a study of shared clonotypes between healthy human individuals. The overall study: Three plates were used per donor for CD4 naive, three for CD4 memory, two for CD8 naive and one for CD8 memory.

V lost 2 bases and J lost 5; bases outside the gene matches: 7. Germline assignment: CDR1 SGHDT and CDR2 YYEEEE. The CDR3 length is 15 residues. The study, taken as a whole, reports: Larger estimated richness was generally seen in naive subsets than in memory subsets.

Assay: immunoSEQ multiplex PCR; the TCRdb copy retains only in-frame clones and omits some. This table holds under 600,000 clones, 95% to 97% found once. This clone was seen a single time. Its antigen is not known. The chain carries TRBV5-6 and TRBJ2-7; TRBD2 matches 10 bases. This sequence originates from a woman in her thirties in good health. The sequencing input was naive CD4+ T cells sorted from blood. The sample's subset: CD45RA+ positively selected. For the CDR3, the DNA is TGTGCCAGCAGCTTATCTAGCGGGAGTCACGACGAGCAGTACTTC. Amino acids: CASSLSSGSHDEQYF.